This T cell receptor beta chain was identified in a study of OX40 agonist ivuxolimab in advanced cancers. Regarding the study as a whole: With doses of 0.1-3.0 mg/kg, partial responders showed among the lowest clonal expansion.

The CDR3 extends over 14 amino acids. The germline V gene has CDR1 SGHRS and CDR2 YFSETQ. The V and J ends lost 0 bases and 0 bases respectively, with 4 bases between them. Repertoires were generated with immunoSEQ multiplex PCR, while TCRdb's copy carries only in-frame clones and drops some. The sample holds around 70,000 clones; about 82% are singletons and the top ten take around 2%. A word on this clone: The antigen remains unidentified.

The V gene is TRBV5-1, the J gene TRBJ1-3; D gene ambiguous. The receptor comes from an adult with an advanced solid tumor such as melanoma, head and neck, liver or kidney cancer. Here the sequenced sample was CD4+ or CD8+ T cells sorted from blood, taken in a trial of the OX40 agonist ivuxolimab. Here the CDR3 DNA reads TGCGCCAGCAGCTTGGGGATCTCTGGAAACACCATATATTTT. It translates to CASSLGISGNTIYF.